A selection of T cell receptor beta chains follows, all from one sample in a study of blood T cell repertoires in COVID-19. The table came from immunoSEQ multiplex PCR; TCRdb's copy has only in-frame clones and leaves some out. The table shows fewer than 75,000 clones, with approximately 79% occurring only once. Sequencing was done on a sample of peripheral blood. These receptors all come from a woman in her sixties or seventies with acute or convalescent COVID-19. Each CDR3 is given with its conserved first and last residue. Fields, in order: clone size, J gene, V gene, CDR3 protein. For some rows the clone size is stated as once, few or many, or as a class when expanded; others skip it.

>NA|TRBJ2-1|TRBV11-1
CASGRNGGHEQFF
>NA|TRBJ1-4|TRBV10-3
CAISHGGDANEKLFF
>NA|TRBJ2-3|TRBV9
CASSGTTGSTDTQYF
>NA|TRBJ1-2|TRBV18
CASSGNRGIREDGYTF
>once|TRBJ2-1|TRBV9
CASSYTRQESEQFF
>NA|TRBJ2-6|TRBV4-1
CASSQDQGRSGANVLTF
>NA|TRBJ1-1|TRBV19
CASSPGRYTEAFF
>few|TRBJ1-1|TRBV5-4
CASSQPTDMNTEAFF
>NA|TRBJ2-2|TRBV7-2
CASSLIRGGPVGELFF
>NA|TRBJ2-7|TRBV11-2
CASSLAQYLEQYF
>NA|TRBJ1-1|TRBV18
CASSPTGIRTEAFF
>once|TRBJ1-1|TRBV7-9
CASSLIPGQGPTEAFF
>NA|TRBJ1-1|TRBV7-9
CASSPPGRRNTEAFF
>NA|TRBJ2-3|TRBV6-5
CASRGGGADTQYF
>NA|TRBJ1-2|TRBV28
CASSLRGYGYTF
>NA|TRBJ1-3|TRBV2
CASNRVAGNTIYF
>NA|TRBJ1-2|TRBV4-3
CASSPDRTINYGYTF
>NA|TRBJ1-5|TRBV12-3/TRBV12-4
CASNKGDQPQHF
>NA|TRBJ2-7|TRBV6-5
CASSDPGHYEQYF
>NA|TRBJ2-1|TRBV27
CASSPPGLAWNEQFF
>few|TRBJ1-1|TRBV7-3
CASSQYSGTEAFF
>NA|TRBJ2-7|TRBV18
CASSPLSAGGNEQYF
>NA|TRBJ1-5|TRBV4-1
CASSWGFRANQPQHF
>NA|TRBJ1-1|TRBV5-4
CASSLAGGAEAFF
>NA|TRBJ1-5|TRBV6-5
CASSLDRGRNQPQHF
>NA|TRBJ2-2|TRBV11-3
CASRRDRGSGTGELFF
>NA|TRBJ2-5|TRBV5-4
CASSLDSGGPYETQYF
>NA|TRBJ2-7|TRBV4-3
CASSQGAGGVYEQYF
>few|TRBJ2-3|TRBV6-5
CASRPPLRDTQYF
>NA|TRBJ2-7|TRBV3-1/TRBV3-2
CASSAHSGDGKYEQYF